The source of this T cell receptor beta chain is a study of T cells in localized non-small cell lung cancer. For this clone: Its antigen is still unknown.

V shed 4 bases, J shed 7 bases, and the junction held 5 bases outside the gene matches. The V gene's germline CDR1 is GTSNPN and CDR2 SVGIG (reference sequence). There are 13 residues in the CDR3. Study-wide points: Median 57 top-100 tumor clones were shared with paired adjacent lung. Uninvolved adjacent lung had higher T cell clonality than tumor and all other tissues. With higher T cell density in blood came longer overall survival.

Repertoires were generated with immunoSEQ multiplex PCR, while TCRdb's copy carries only in-frame clones and drops some. The table has under 95,000 clones, over 75% seen once. The V call is TRBV30, the J call TRBJ2-1; 9 nucleotides align to TRBD2. The TCR sequence derives from a female donor older than 55 with stage I lung adenocarcinoma. The starting material was peripheral blood, obtained before any cancer treatment. CDR3 DNA sequence: TGTGCCTGGACCGGGACTAGCACGAATGAGCAGTTCTTC. Its translation: CAWTGTSTNEQFF.